This T cell receptor (beta chain) was sequenced for a study of T cell changes during pregnancy in multiple sclerosis. Produced via immunoSEQ multiplex PCR; TCRdb's table is partial and in-frame only. The repertoire holds approximately 41,000 clones, with about 88% as singletons. The germline V and J ends were trimmed by 3 bases and 0 bases, with 10 bases remaining between them. Germline CDR1 reads MGHDK; CDR2 reads SYGVNS. CDR3 length equals 15 residues. The chain links TRBV25-1 to TRBJ2-3; D ambiguous. This receptor was taken from a female donor with multiple sclerosis, enrolled in a pregnancy study. The specimen comprised CD4+ T cells from peripheral blood mononuclear cells, sampled in the first trimester of pregnancy. The CDR3 region is CASSDHSDSTDTQYF. CDR3 nucleotides: TGTGCCAGCAGTGATCATAGTGATAGCACAGATACGCAGTATTTT.